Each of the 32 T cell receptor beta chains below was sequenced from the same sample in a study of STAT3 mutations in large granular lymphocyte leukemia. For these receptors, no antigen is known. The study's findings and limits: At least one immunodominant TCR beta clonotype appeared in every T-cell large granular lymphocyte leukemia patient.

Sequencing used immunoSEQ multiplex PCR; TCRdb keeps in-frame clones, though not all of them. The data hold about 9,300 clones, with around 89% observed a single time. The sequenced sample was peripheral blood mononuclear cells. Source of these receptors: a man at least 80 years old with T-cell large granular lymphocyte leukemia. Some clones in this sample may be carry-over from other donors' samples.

CDR3 DNA sequence: TGTGCCAGCAGCGTAGGTCGGGATCAGCCCCAGCATTTT. Its protein product is CASSVGRDQPQHF. The chain combines TRBV9 with TRBJ1-5; no firm D call. The CDR3 has 13 amino acids. Per the germline V gene, CDR1 is SGDLS and CDR2 is YYNGEE. With 0 bases removed from V and 5 bases from J, the gap between germline ends came to 6 bases.

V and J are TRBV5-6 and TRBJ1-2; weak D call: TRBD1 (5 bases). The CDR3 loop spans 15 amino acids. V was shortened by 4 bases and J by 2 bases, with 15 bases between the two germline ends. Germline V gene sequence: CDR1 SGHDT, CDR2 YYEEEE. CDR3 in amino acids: CASSPGRGTNYGYTF. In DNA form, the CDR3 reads TGTGCCAGCAGCCCGGGGCGGGGCACCAACTATGGCTACACCTTC.

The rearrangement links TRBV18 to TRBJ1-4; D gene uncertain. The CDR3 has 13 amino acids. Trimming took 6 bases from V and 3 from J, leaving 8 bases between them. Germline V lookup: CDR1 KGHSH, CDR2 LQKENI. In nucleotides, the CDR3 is TGTGCCAGCTCGCCGACCTCTAATGAAAAACTGTTTTTT. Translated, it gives CASSPTSNEKLFF.

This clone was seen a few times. In DNA form, the CDR3 reads TGTGCCAGCAGCCCGGCAGGGCCGTATGGCTACACCTTC. Its translation: CASSPAGPYGYTF. The rearrangement uses TRBV7-9 and TRBJ1-2, with a tentative D call TRBD1 (5 bases). Germline CDR1 and CDR2: SEHNR and FQNEAQ (reference sequence). Trimming cost V 5 bases and J 5 bases, with 12 bases left between them. The CDR3 has 13 amino acids.

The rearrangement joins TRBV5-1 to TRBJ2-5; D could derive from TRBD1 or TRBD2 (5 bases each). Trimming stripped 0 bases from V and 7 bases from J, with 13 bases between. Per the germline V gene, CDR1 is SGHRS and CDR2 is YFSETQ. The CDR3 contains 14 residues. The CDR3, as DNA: TGCGCCAGCAGCTTGGATGGGGGTTTAGGGACCCAGTACTTC. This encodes CASSLDGGLGTQYF. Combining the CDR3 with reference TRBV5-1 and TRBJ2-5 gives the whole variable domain KAGVTQTPRYLIKTRGQQVTLSCSPISGHRSVSWYQQTPGQGLQFLFEYFSETQRNKGNFPGRFSGRQFSNSRSEMNVSTLELGDSALYLCASSLDGGLGTQYFGPGTRLLVL.

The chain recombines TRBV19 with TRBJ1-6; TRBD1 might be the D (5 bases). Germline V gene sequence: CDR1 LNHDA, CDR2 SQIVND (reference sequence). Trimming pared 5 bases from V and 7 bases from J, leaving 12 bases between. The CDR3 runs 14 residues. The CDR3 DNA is TGTGCCAGTAGTCATCAGGGCCGCAATTCACCCCTCCACTTT. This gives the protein CASSHQGRNSPLHF.

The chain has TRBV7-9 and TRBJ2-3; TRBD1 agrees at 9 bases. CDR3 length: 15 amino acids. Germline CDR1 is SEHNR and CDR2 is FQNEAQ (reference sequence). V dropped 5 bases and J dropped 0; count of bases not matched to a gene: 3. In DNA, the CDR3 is TGTGCCAGCAGCACCGGGACAGGGAGCACAGATACGCAGTATTTT. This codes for CASSTGTGSTDTQYF.

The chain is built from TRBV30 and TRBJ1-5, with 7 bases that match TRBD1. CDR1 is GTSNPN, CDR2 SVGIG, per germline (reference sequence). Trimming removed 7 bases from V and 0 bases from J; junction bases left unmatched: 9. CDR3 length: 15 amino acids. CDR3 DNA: TGTGCCTATGGACAGGAGGCAGTTAGCAATCAGCCCCAGCATTTT. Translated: CAYGQEAVSNQPQHF.

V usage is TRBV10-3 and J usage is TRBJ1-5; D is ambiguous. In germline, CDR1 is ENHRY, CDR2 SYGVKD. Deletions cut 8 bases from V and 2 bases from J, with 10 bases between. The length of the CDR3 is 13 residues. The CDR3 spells CAIGPAGNQPQHF. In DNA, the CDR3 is TGTGCCATCGGGCCGGCGGGCAATCAGCCCCAGCATTTT.

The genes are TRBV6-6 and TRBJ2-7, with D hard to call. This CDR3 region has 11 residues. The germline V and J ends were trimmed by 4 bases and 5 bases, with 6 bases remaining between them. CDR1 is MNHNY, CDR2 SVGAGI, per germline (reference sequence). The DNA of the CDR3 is TGTGCCAGCAGTTCAACGAACGAGCAGTACTTC. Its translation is CASSSTNEQYF.

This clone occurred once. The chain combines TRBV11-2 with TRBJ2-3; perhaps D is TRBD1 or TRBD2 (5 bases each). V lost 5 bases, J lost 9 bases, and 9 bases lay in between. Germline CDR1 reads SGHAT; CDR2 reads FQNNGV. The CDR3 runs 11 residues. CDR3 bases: TGTGCCAGCAGCCGAGGGGTCACGCAGTATTTT. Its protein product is CASSRGVTQYF.

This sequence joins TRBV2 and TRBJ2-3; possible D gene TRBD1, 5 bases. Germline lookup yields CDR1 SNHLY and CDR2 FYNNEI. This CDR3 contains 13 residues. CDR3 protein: CAQGPASTDTQYF. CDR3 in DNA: TGTGCGCAGGGCCCCGCTAGCACAGATACGCAGTATTTT. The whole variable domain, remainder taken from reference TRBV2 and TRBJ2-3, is EPEVTQTPSHQVTQMGQEVILRCVPISNHLYFYWYRQILGQKVEFLVSFYNNEISEKSEIFDDQFSVERPDGSNFTLKIRSTKLEDSAMYFCAQGPASTDTQYFGPGTRLTVL.

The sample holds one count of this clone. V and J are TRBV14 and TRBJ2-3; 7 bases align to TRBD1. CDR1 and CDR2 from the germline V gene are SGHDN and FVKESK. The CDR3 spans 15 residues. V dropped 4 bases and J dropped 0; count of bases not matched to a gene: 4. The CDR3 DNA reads TGTGCCAGCAGCCGGGGACAGATAAGCACAGATACGCAGTATTTT. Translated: CASSRGQISTDTQYF.

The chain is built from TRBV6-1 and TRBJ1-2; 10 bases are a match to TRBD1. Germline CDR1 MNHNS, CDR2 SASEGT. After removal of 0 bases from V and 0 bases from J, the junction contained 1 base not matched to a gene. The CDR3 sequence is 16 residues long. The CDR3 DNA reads TGTGCCAGCAGTGAAGCGGGACAGGGGTCTAACTATGGCTACACCTTC. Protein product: CASSEAGQGSNYGYTF.

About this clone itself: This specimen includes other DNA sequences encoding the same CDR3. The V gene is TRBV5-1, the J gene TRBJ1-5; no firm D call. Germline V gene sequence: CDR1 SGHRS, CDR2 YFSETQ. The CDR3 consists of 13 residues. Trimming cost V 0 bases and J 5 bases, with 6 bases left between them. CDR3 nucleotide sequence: TGCGCCAGCAGCTTGGATTCCTATCAGCCCCAGCATTTT. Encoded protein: CASSLDSYQPQHF.

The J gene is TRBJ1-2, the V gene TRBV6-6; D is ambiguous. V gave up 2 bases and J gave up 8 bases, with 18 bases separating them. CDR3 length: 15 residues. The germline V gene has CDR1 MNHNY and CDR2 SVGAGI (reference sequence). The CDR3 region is CASSYPDRAMAGYTF. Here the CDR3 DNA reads TGTGCCAGCAGTTACCCAGACCGAGCCATGGCGGGCTACACCTTC.

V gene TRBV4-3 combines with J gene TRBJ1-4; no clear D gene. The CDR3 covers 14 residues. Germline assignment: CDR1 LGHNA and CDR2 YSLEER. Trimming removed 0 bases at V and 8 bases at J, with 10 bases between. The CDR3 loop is CASSQEVRWEKLFF. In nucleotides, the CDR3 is TGCGCCAGCAGCCAAGAAGTGAGATGGGAAAAACTGTTTTTT.

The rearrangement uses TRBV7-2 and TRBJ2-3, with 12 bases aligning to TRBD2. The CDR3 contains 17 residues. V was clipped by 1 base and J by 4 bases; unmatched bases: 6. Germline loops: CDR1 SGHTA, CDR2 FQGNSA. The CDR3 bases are TGTGCCAGCAGCTTAGAACTAGCGGGGGGAGGGGCAGATACGCAGTATTTT. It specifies CASSLELAGGGADTQYF.

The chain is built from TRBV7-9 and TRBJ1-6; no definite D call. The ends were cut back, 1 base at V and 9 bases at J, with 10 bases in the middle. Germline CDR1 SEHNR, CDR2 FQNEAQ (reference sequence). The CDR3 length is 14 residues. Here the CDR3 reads CASSLEEGASPLHF. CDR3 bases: TGTGCCAGCAGCTTAGAAGAGGGAGCTTCACCCCTCCACTTT.

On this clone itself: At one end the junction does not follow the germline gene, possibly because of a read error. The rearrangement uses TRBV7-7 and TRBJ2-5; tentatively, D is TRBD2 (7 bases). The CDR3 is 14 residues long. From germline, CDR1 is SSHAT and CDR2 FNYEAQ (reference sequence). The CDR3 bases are TGTGCTAGCAGCCGAGGGGCGGGGGCAGAGACCCAGTACTTC. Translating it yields CASSRGAGAETQYF.

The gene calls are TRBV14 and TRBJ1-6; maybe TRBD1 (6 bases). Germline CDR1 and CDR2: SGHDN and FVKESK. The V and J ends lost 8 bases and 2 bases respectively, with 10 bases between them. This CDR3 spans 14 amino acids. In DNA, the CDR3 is TGTGCCAGCGGGGGACACCCCTATAATTCACCCCTCCACTTT. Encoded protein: CASGGHPYNSPLHF.

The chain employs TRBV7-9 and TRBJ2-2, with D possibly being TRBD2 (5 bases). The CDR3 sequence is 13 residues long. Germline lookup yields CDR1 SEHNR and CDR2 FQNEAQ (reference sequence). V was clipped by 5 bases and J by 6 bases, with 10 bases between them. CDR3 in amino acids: CASSGGSAGELFF. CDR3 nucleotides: TGTGCCAGCAGCGGAGGATCGGCCGGGGAGCTGTTTTTT.

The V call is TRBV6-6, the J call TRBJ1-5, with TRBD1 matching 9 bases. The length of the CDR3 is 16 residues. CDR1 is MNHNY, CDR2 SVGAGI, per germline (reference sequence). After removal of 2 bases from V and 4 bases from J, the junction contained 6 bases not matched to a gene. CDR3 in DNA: TGTGCCAGCAGTTACCCGCCGGGACAGGGAAATCAGCCCCAGCATTTT. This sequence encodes CASSYPPGQGNQPQHF.

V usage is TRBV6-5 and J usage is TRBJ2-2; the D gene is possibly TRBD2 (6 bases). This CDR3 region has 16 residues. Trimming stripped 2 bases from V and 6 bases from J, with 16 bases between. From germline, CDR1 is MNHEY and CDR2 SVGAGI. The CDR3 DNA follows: TGTGCCAGCAGTTACGGGGGGACGTGGGGGGCCGGGGAGCTGTTTTTT. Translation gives CASSYGGTWGAGELFF.

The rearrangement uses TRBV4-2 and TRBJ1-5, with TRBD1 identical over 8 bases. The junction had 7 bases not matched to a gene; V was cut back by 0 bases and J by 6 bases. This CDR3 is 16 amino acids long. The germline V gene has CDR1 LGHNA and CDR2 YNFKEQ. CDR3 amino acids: CASSQDRAGGLQPQHF. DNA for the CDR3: TGTGCCAGCAGCCAAGATCGGGCAGGGGGCCTTCAGCCCCAGCATTTT.

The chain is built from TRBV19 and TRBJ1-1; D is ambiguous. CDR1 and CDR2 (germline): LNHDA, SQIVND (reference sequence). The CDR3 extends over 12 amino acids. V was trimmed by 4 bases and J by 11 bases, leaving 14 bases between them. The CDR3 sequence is CASSSRLWNAFF. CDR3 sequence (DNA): TGTGCCAGTAGTAGCCGGTTATGGAACGCTTTCTTT. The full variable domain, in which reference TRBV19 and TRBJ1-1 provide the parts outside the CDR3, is DGGITQSPKYLFRKEGQNVTLSCEQNLNHDAMYWYRQDPGQGLRLIYYSQIVNDFQKGDIAEGYSVSREKKESFPLTVTSAQKNPTAFYLCASSSRLWNAFFGQGTRLTVV.

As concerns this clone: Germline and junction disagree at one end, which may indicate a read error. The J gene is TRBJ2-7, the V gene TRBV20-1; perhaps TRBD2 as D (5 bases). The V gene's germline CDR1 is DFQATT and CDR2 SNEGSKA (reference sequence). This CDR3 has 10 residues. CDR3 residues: CSAREEVLHF. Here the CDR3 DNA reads TGCAGTGCTAGAGAGGAGGTATTGCACTTC.

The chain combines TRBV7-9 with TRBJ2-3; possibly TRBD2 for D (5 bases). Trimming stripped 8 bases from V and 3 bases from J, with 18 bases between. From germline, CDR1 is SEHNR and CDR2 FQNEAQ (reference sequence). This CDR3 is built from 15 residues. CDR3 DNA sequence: TGTGCCAGCCCCTCGGGAAAGGTGACTACAGATACGCAGTATTTT. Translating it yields CASPSGKVTTDTQYF.

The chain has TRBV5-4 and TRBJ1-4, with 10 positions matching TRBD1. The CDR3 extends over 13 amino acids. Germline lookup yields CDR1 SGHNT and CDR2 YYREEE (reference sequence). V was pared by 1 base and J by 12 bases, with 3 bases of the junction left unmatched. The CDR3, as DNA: TGTGCCAGCAGCTTGAGGACAGGGGGGGAACTGTTTTTT. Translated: CASSLRTGGELFF.

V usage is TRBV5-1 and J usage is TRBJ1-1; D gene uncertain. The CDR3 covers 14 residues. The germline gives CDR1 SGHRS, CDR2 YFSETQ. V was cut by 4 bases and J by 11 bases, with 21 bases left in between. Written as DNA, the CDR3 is TGCGCCAGCAGCGGAGCTCGATCGGATTCCGGGGCTTTCTTT. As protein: CASSGARSDSGAFF.

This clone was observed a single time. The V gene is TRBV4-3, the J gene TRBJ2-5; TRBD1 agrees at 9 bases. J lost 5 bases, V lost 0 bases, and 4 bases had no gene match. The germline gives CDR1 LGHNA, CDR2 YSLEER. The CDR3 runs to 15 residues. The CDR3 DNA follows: TGCGCCAGCAGCCAAGATCGGGACAGGGTGGAGACCCAGTACTTC. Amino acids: CASSQDRDRVETQYF.

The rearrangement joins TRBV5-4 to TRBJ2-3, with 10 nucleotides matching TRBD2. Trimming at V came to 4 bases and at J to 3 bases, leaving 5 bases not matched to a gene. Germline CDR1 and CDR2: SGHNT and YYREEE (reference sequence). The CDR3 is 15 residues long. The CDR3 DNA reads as TGTGCCAGCAGCCATAGCGGGGGGAGTACAGATACGCAGTATTTT. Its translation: CASSHSGGSTDTQYF.